The 28 T cell receptor beta chains listed next were all sequenced from one sample in a study of human T cells and chemical hapten exposure. A single record per CDR3 protein comes from TCRdb applying MiXCR to the RACE reads. The table has roughly 130,000 distinct CDR3 sequences, approximately 9.5% seen once; the top ten hold 1.5% to 2%. The time point is: healthy volunteer bleed at 2 weeks. Total RNA extraction was carried out from unfractionated whole blood. Material: whole blood. Source of these receptors: a male donor in good health. Some clones in this sample may be carry-over from other donors' samples.

In its sample, this clonotype was seen a few times. V and J are TRBV14 and TRBJ1-5; D unclear. This CDR3 spans 13 amino acids. Germline V gene lookup returns CDR1 SGHDN and CDR2 FVKESK. V lost 0 bases to trimming and J lost 8 bases, with 8 bases between them. CDR3 amino acids: CASSQDSGKPQHF. CDR3 DNA: TGTGCCAGCAGCCAAGACTCGGGAAAGCCCCAGCATTTT.

The chain combines TRBV15 with TRBJ2-1; 9 bases align to TRBD2. V lost 1 base, J lost 4 bases, and 5 bases stayed unmatched. Germline V gene lookup returns CDR1 LNHNV and CDR2 YYDKDF (reference sequence). The CDR3 totals 16 residues. CDR3 protein: CATSRAPTSGYNEQFF. The CDR3, as DNA: TGTGCCACCAGCAGAGCCCCGACTAGCGGTTACAATGAGCAGTTCTTC.

This clonotype was seen only a few times. The chain carries TRBV7-6 and TRBJ2-6, with 9 bases identical to TRBD1. Looked up from germline, CDR1 is SGHVS and CDR2 is FNYEAQ. Trimming at V came to 1 base and at J to 0 bases, leaving 7 bases not matched to a gene. The CDR3 loop spans 19 amino acids. The DNA for the CDR3 is TGTGCCAGCAGCTTAGTAGGGGGGACAGGGTCCTCTGGGGCCAACGTCCTGACTTTC. It is translated as CASSLVGGTGSSGANVLTF. Looking up the rest from reference TRBV7-6 and TRBJ2-6 gives the full variable domain: GAGVSQSPRYKVTKRGQDVALRCDPISGHVSLYWYRQALGQGPEFLTYFNYEAQQDKSGLPNDRFSAERPEGSISTLTIQRTEQRDSAMYRCASSLVGGTGSSGANVLTFGAGSRLTVL.

This clonotype was seen only a few times. The V gene is TRBV14, the J gene TRBJ1-6; tentatively, D is TRBD1 (6 bases). The CDR3 has 16 residues. CDR1 is SGHDN, CDR2 FVKESK, per germline. V lost 3 bases and J 4 bases, leaving 13 bases between the germline ends. The CDR3 loop is CASSHRQVSYNSPLHF. In DNA, the CDR3 is TGTGCCAGCAGCCATCGACAGGTCTCGTATAATTCACCCCTCCACTTT. The full variable domain, with the rest looked up from reference TRBV14 and TRBJ1-6, is EAGVTQFPSHSVIEKGQTVTLRCDPISGHDNLYWYRRVMGKEIKFLLHFVKESKQDESGMPNNRFLAERTGGTYSTLKVQPAELEDSGVYFCASSHRQVSYNSPLHFGNGTRLTVT.

This clonotype came up many times. The chain's CDR3 is CASSEGQANTEAFF. As DNA, the CDR3 is TGCGCCAGCAGTGAAGGACAGGCGAACACTGAAGCTTTCTTT. This rearrangement joins TRBV10-2 to TRBJ1-1; 7 positions match TRBD1. After removal of 3 bases from V and 1 base from J, the junction contained 2 bases not matched to a gene. The CDR3 runs to 14 residues. Per the germline V gene, CDR1 is WSHSY and CDR2 is SAAADI.

The genes are TRBV7-9 and TRBJ1-1, with D unclear. The CDR3 runs 13 residues. Per the germline V gene, CDR1 is SEHNR and CDR2 is FQNEAQ (reference sequence). V was trimmed by 5 bases and J by 0 bases, leaving 7 bases between them. CDR3: CASSRPMNTEAFF. Here the CDR3 DNA reads TGTGCCAGCAGCCGTCCGATGAACACTGAAGCTTTCTTT. The variable domain in full, with the rest retrieved from reference TRBV7-9 and TRBJ1-1, is DTGVSQNPRHKITKRGQNVTFRCDPISEHNRLYWYRQTLGQGPEFLTYFQNEAQLEKSRLLSDRFSAERPKGSFSTLEIQRTEQGDSAMYLCASSRPMNTEAFFGQGTRLTVV.

The chain joins TRBV7-9 to TRBJ1-2, with TRBD1 identical over 7 bases. Per germline, CDR1 SEHNR and CDR2 FQNEAQ (reference sequence). The CDR3 contains 17 residues. J gave up 3 bases and V 5 bases, and 15 bases lay outside the gene matches. The CDR3 loop reads CASSTFPWTGLDYGYTF. In nucleotides, the CDR3 is TGTGCCAGCAGCACCTTCCCATGGACAGGATTAGACTATGGCTACACCTTC.

This clonotype was found a few times. J is TRBJ2-1 and V is TRBV10-3, with D unresolved. This CDR3 comprises 15 residues. CDR1 is ENHRY and CDR2 is SYGVKD in the germline V gene. Trimming pared 0 bases from V and 5 bases from J, leaving 11 bases between. This chain's CDR3 is CAISESILPHNEQFF. For the CDR3, the DNA is TGTGCCATCAGTGAGTCTATACTACCCCACAATGAGCAGTTCTTC.

Many counts were recorded for this clonotype. The chain recombines TRBV20-1 with TRBJ2-1; 12 nucleotides match TRBD2. The junction had 2 bases not matched to a gene; V was cut back by 2 bases and J by 6 bases. The germline gives CDR1 DFQATT, CDR2 SNEGSKA (reference sequence). The CDR3 totals 14 residues. CDR3 sequence (DNA): TGCAGTGCTAGAACTAGCGGGGGGCTCAATGAGCAGTTCTTC. This encodes CSARTSGGLNEQFF.

This chain links TRBV29-1 with TRBJ2-7; D ambiguous. V was clipped by 2 bases and J by 1 base, with 3 bases between them. Germline CDR1 SQVTM, CDR2 ANQGSEA. This CDR3 is built from 11 residues. CDR3 sequence reads: CSVEQSYEQYF. The DNA of the CDR3 is TGCAGCGTTGAACAGTCCTACGAGCAGTACTTC.

J is TRBJ2-7 and V is TRBV19; D remains unclear. CDR3 length equals 12 residues. The V gene lost 10 bases and the J gene lost 4 bases, with 14 bases spanning the gap. CDR1 is LNHDA, CDR2 SQIVND, per germline (reference sequence). CDR3 residues: CATSQDGYEQYF. As DNA, the CDR3 is TGTGCCACCAGCCAGGACGGATACGAGCAGTACTTC.

V usage is TRBV20-1 and J usage is TRBJ1-1; weak D call: TRBD1 (6 bases). Germline assignment: CDR1 DFQATT and CDR2 SNEGSKA (reference sequence). The V gene lost 2 bases and the J gene lost 10 bases, with 14 bases spanning the gap. The CDR3 is 12 amino acids. The CDR3: CSARFKIGGAFF. The CDR3 DNA reads as TGCAGTGCTAGATTTAAGATAGGGGGAGCTTTCTTT.

The chain uses TRBV29-1 and TRBJ1-1, with a tentative D call TRBD1 (6 bases). From germline, CDR1 is SQVTM and CDR2 ANQGSEA. Trimming removed 0 bases at V and 3 bases at J, with 14 bases between. This CDR3 contains 15 residues. CDR3 protein: CSVEDPRDTYTEAFF. The CDR3 DNA reads TGCAGCGTTGAAGACCCAAGGGACACCTACACTGAAGCTTTCTTT. Complete variable domain (other parts from reference TRBV29-1 and TRBJ1-1): SAVISQKPSRDICQRGTSLTIQCQVDSQVTMMFWYRQQPGQSLTLIATANQGSEATYESGFVIDKFPISRPNLTFSTLTVSNMSPEDSSIYLCSVEDPRDTYTEAFFGQGTRLTVV.

The V call is TRBV6-5, the J call TRBJ1-1; no clear D. Germline V lookup: CDR1 MNHEY, CDR2 SVGAGI. V lost 5 bases and J 12 bases, leaving 19 bases between the germline ends. CDR3 length: 13 amino acids. In nucleotides, the CDR3 is TGTGCCAGCAGTACCAATATGGCGGCGAAGACTTTCTTT. This codes for CASSTNMAAKTFF.

This clonotype occurred a few times. The genes are TRBV2 and TRBJ2-1; 10 bases map to TRBD2. With 4 bases clipped from V and 3 bases from J, the junction kept 3 bases outside the gene matches. In germline, CDR1 is SNHLY, CDR2 FYNNEI. This CDR3 region has 15 residues. The CDR3 sequence: CASSAASGGYNEQFF. The CDR3 DNA reads as TGTGCCAGCAGTGCGGCTAGCGGGGGCTACAATGAGCAGTTCTTC.

The J gene is TRBJ2-2, the V gene TRBV20-1; tentatively, D is TRBD1 or TRBD2 (5 bases each). Germline-derived CDR1 and CDR2 are DFQATT and SNEGSKA (reference sequence). The CDR3 is made up of 15 amino acids. Trimming took off 0 bases at V and 1 base at J, with 9 bases between the two ends. The CDR3 nucleotides read TGCAGTGCTAGAGAGGGGACGGGGAACACCGGGGAGCTGTTTTTT. This encodes CSAREGTGNTGELFF.

This clonotype was picked up many times. V gene TRBV6-5 combines with J gene TRBJ2-7; TRBD1 is a possible D gene (6 bases). This CDR3 region has 13 residues. V lost 4 bases and J lost 5, with 12 bases in between. From germline, CDR1 is MNHEY and CDR2 SVGAGI. The chain's CDR3 is CASSFQGRDEQYF. The CDR3 nucleotides read TGTGCCAGCAGTTTCCAGGGGAGAGACGAGCAGTACTTC.

This clonotype appeared many times. The CDR3 here is CATSPRQGMNTEAFF. The CDR3 DNA sequence: TGTGCCACCAGCCCACGACAGGGGATGAACACTGAAGCTTTCTTT. The rearrangement links TRBV15 to TRBJ1-1; 8 bases line up with TRBD1. Looked up from germline, CDR1 is LNHNV and CDR2 is YYDKDF (reference sequence). This CDR3 has 15 amino acids. V trimming: 5 bases; J trimming: 0 bases; junction bases outside the gene matches: 5.

The rearrangement joins TRBV30 to TRBJ2-1, with 13 bases aligning to TRBD2. Germline lookup yields CDR1 GTSNPN and CDR2 SVGIG (reference sequence). This CDR3 comprises 14 residues. V lost 3 bases to trimming and J lost 6 bases; unmatched junction nucleotides: 2. CDR3 bases: TGTGCCTGGAGGGGGACTAGCGGGGCCAATGAGCAGTTCTTC. This encodes CAWRGTSGANEQFF.

This clonotype was seen more than once but under ten times. This chain joins TRBV10-1 and TRBJ2-2; D remains ambiguous. Germline V gene sequence: CDR1 WNHNN, CDR2 SYGVQD (reference sequence). The length of the CDR3 is 11 residues. V lost 7 bases to trimming and J lost 0 bases, with 0 bases between them. The CDR3 bases are TGCGCCAGCACGAACACCGGGGAGCTGTTTTTT. Amino acid sequence: CASTNTGELFF.

The V call is TRBV12-3 or TRBV12-4, the J call TRBJ2-7, with D possibly matching TRBD1 (6 bases). Trimming removed 5 bases from V and 5 bases from J, with 16 bases in between. This CDR3 is built from 14 residues. The CDR3 is CASSVLSQGNEQYF. For the CDR3, the DNA is TGTGCCAGCAGTGTCCTCAGCCAGGGGAACGAGCAGTACTTC.

This sequence joins TRBV7-9 and TRBJ1-1; D unclear. V was shortened by 2 bases and J by 0 bases, with 7 bases between the two germline ends. The CDR3 has 14 residues. CDR1 is SEHNR and CDR2 is FQNEAQ in the germline V gene (reference sequence). The CDR3 region is CASSLRQVNTEAFF. DNA for the CDR3: TGTGCCAGCAGCTTACGGCAGGTGAACACTGAAGCTTTCTTT. The complete variable domain, with remaining parts taken from reference TRBV7-9 and TRBJ1-1, reads DTGVSQNPRHKITKRGQNVTFRCDPISEHNRLYWYRQTLGQGPEFLTYFQNEAQLEKSRLLSDRFSAERPKGSFSTLEIQRTEQGDSAMYLCASSLRQVNTEAFFGQGTRLTVV.

The V and J genes are TRBV5-4 and TRBJ2-3; D call uncertain. V was trimmed by 4 bases and J by 0 bases, leaving 15 bases between them. This CDR3 contains 16 residues. Germline V gives CDR1 SGHNT, CDR2 YYREEE (reference sequence). The CDR3 reads CASSPASAGSTDTQYF. CDR3 in DNA: TGTGCCAGCAGCCCCGCGTCGGCCGGGAGCACAGATACGCAGTATTTT.

This clonotype was seen only a few times. The chain is built from TRBV7-3 and TRBJ2-7; 9 nucleotides agree with TRBD1. There are 13 residues in the CDR3. Germline lookup yields CDR1 SGHTA and CDR2 FQGTGA. V dropped 5 bases and J dropped 7; count of bases not matched to a gene: 6. CDR3 amino acids: CASSEQGAGEQYF. CDR3 nucleotide sequence: TGTGCCAGCAGCGAACAGGGGGCCGGGGAGCAGTACTTC.

The rearrangement links TRBV7-2 to TRBJ2-4; 9 bases align to TRBD2. Germline V gene lookup returns CDR1 SGHTA and CDR2 FQGNSA. After removal of 1 base from V and 9 bases from J, the junction contained 7 bases not matched to a gene. CDR3 size: 15 residues. This chain's CDR3 is CASSLEVSGGVIQYF. The CDR3, as DNA: TGTGCCAGCAGCTTAGAGGTTAGCGGGGGAGTCATTCAGTACTTC.

This clonotype was seen only a few times. The chain links TRBV7-9 to TRBJ2-7; no firm D call. The germline V gene has CDR1 SEHNR and CDR2 FQNEAQ (reference sequence). The V end lost 1 base, the J end lost 5 bases, and 12 bases lay between the germline ends. CDR3 length: 14 amino acids. CDR3 amino acids: CASSLVTRPHEQYF. In DNA form, the CDR3 reads TGTGCCAGCAGCTTAGTTACCCGTCCCCACGAGCAGTACTTC.

This clonotype was counted between two and nine times. The chain recombines TRBV14 with TRBJ2-3; no reliable D call. There are 15 residues in the CDR3. The V gene's germline CDR1 is SGHDN and CDR2 FVKESK. V was shortened by 8 bases and J by 1 base, with 16 bases between the two germline ends. CDR3 coding DNA: TGTGCCAGCGCAGATCGCGGTGGAGGCACAGATACGCAGTATTTT. Translating gives CASADRGGGTDTQYF.

The table lists this clonotype with many counts. The chain recombines TRBV7-9 with TRBJ2-4; TRBD1 might be the D (5 bases). The V gene lost 1 base and the J gene lost 7 bases, with 5 bases spanning the gap. CDR3 length equals 12 residues. Per germline, CDR1 SEHNR and CDR2 FQNEAQ (reference sequence). The CDR3 loop is CASSLDRNIQYF. The CDR3 DNA reads as TGTGCCAGCAGCTTAGACAGGAACATTCAGTACTTC. Complete variable domain (other parts from reference TRBV7-9 and TRBJ2-4): DTGVSQNPRHKITKRGQNVTFRCDPISEHNRLYWYRQTLGQGPEFLTYFQNEAQLEKSRLLSDRFSAERPKGSFSTLEIQRTEQGDSAMYLCASSLDRNIQYFGAGTRLSVL.